This note documents a single T cell receptor (beta chain) sequence. Original data processing: Reference gene primers were amplified, and this amplification served to estimate nucleated cell counts. Assay: immunoSEQ multiplex PCR; the TCRdb copy retains only in-frame clones and omits some. V and J calls and clone size are as listed in that table; D and trimming were resolved from the DNA. The profile shows about 400,000 clones, roughly 90% of them singletons. Trimming shortened V by 0 bases and J by 4 bases, and 10 bases separated the two germline ends. The CDR3 loop spans 15 amino acids. Germline V gene sequence: CDR1 MNHEY, CDR2 SMNVEV (reference sequence). The sample comes from a study of blood T cell repertoires in COVID-19. Study-level background: COVID-19 samples, acute and convalescent, were from the United States, Italy and Spain. PBMCs, B-cell-depleted T cells, or T cells were the source of the cDNA or gDNA that made up the material.

The receptor was isolated from a middle-aged man with acute or convalescent COVID-19. The sample comprised peripheral blood. The chain combines TRBV27 with TRBJ2-1, with D maybe TRBD2 (6 bases). As DNA, the CDR3 is TGTGCCAGCAGTTTATCCGTGGGGGGTTACAATGAGCAGTTCTTC. Translated: CASSLSVGGYNEQFF.